Each of the 17 T cell receptor beta chains below was sequenced from the same sample in a study of shared clonotypes between healthy human individuals (dated by TCRdb to 2018 to 2021). Libraries were constructed by the immunoSEQ multiplex PCR assay. TCRdb re-hosts the immuneACCESS table, in-frame sequences only. Its copies lack some clones; in the studies checked, an unresolved V gene accounts for under half of them, and the cause for the rest is not known. This sample is represented by fewer than 2.5 million clones; more than 85% of them were singletons. In total, the top ten clones hold 0.36% of the sample. The sample consisted of naive CD4+ T cells from PBMCs. According to the study, the label for this sample's cell subset or site signals: CD45RA+ positively selected. All receptors derive from a man aged 18 to 29 in good health. Some clones in this sample may be carry-over from other donors' samples.

This clone was seen more than once but under ten times. The V gene is TRBV11-2, the J gene TRBJ1-5; the D gene is possibly TRBD1 (5 bases). Between the trimmed V and J ends, which lost 4 bases and 5 bases, there was a span of 15 bases. The CDR3 has 15 residues. Germline CDR1 is SGHAT and CDR2 is FQNNGV. The CDR3: CASSSGPRGDQPQHF. In DNA, the CDR3 is TGTGCCAGCAGCTCCGGACCAAGGGGAGATCAGCCCCAGCATTTT.

This chain joins TRBV6-6 and TRBJ2-3, with a possible D match to TRBD1 (6 bases). There are 15 residues in the CDR3. Germline CDR1 and CDR2: MNHNY and SVGAGI (reference sequence). The ends were cut back, 8 bases at V and 2 bases at J, with 17 bases in the middle. CDR3 DNA: TGTGCCAGCGGCACTTACAGGGCATACACAGATACGCAGTATTTT. As protein: CASGTYRAYTDTQYF.

The chain combines TRBV5-1 with TRBJ1-4; D ambiguous. CDR1 and CDR2 (germline): SGHRS, YFSETQ. This CDR3 contains 14 residues. V was shortened by 0 bases and J by 8 bases, with 11 bases between the two germline ends. CDR3 sequence: CASSLEPRLEKLFF. The CDR3 DNA reads TGCGCCAGCAGCTTGGAACCGCGCTTAGAAAAACTGTTTTTT.

This clone was detected once. The chain employs TRBV7-2 and TRBJ2-7; D remains ambiguous. Germline CDR1 reads SGHTA; CDR2 reads FQGNSA. The CDR3 spans 16 residues. Trimming stripped 6 bases from V and 0 bases from J, with 18 bases between. In DNA form, the CDR3 reads TGTGCCAGCAGGGCCTGGCAGGCGGTCGGCTCCTACGAGCAGTACTTC. This codes for CASRAWQAVGSYEQYF.

The rearrangement links TRBV9 to TRBJ2-3; D is unclear. CDR1 SGDLS and CDR2 YYNGEE come from the germline V gene. Deletions cut 0 bases from V and 1 base from J, with 6 bases between. This CDR3 contains 14 residues. CDR3 residues: CASSVGVGTDTQYF. The CDR3 DNA is TGTGCCAGCAGCGTAGGCGTGGGCACAGATACGCAGTATTTT.

The rearrangement links TRBV19 to TRBJ2-2; 9 bases map to TRBD1. The germline V gene has CDR1 LNHDA and CDR2 SQIVND (reference sequence). V was pared by 5 bases and J by 3 bases, with 4 bases of the junction left unmatched. The CDR3 runs 15 residues. CDR3 nucleotides: TGTGCCAGTAGTTCCCGGGACAGGGACACCGGGGAGCTGTTTTTT. Amino acids: CASSSRDRDTGELFF.

The V call is TRBV2, the J call TRBJ2-2; 11 nucleotides agree with TRBD1. The CDR3 runs to 17 residues. Trimming removed 9 bases from V and 4 bases from J; junction bases left unmatched: 13. The germline gives CDR1 SNHLY, CDR2 FYNNEI. CDR3 in DNA: TGTGCCAGTCAGACAGGGACAGGGGGTGCAGGCACCGGGGAGCTGTTTTTT. Translated: CASQTGTGGAGTGELFF. Full variable domain (outside the CDR3, taken from reference TRBV2 and TRBJ2-2): EPEVTQTPSHQVTQMGQEVILRCVPISNHLYFYWYRQILGQKVEFLVSFYNNEISEKSEIFDDQFSVERPDGSNFTLKIRSTKLEDSAMYFCASQTGTGGAGTGELFFGEGSRLTVL.

The rearrangement links TRBV27 to TRBJ2-3; either TRBD1 or TRBD2 may supply D (7 bases each). Germline-derived CDR1 and CDR2 are MNHEY and SMNVEV (reference sequence). V lost 6 bases, J lost 5 bases, and 18 bases lay in between. The CDR3 runs 15 residues. The CDR3: CASRLRQGGIDTQYF. DNA of the CDR3: TGTGCCAGCAGGTTAAGACAGGGAGGGATAGATACGCAGTATTTT.

The chain carries TRBV6-1 and TRBJ2-1; 8 bases line up with TRBD2. The junction had 12 bases not matched to a gene; V was cut back by 6 bases and J by 8 bases. CDR1 is MNHNS and CDR2 is SASEGT in the germline V gene. The CDR3 is made up of 15 amino acids. Here the CDR3 DNA reads TGTGCCAGCAGCCTGGGTAGCGGGGTTATGTATGAGCAGTTCTTC. Translation: CASSLGSGVMYEQFF.

The chain combines TRBV6-6 with TRBJ1-3, with D possibly matching TRBD1 (5 bases). The V and J ends lost 6 bases and 4 bases respectively, with 16 bases between them. This CDR3 contains 15 residues. The V gene's germline CDR1 is MNHNY and CDR2 SVGAGI (reference sequence). The CDR3 here is CASSRDFASGNTIYF. CDR3 coding DNA: TGTGCCAGCAGCCGGGACTTCGCTTCGGGAAACACCATATATTTT.

For the CDR3, the DNA is TGTGCCAGCCGGGACTTTTCTAACTATGGCTACACCTTC. Translation gives CASRDFSNYGYTF. The genes are TRBV19 and TRBJ1-2; a weak D match, TRBD1 (5 bases). The V gene lost 9 bases and the J gene lost 0 bases, with 11 bases spanning the gap. From germline, CDR1 is LNHDA and CDR2 SQIVND (reference sequence). The CDR3 covers 13 residues.

This chain joins TRBV18 and TRBJ1-2, with D tentatively TRBD1 (5 bases). Trimming took 3 bases from V and 4 from J, leaving 15 bases between them. The CDR3 consists of 15 residues. CDR1 and CDR2 from the germline V gene are KGHSH and LQKENI. The CDR3 sequence is CASSPETAGGYGYTF. CDR3 DNA sequence: TGTGCCAGCTCACCTGAGACAGCCGGGGGCTATGGCTACACCTTC. Supplemented by reference TRBV18 and TRBJ1-2, the full variable domain reads NAGVMQNPRHLVRRRGQEARLRCSPMKGHSHVYWYRQLPEEGLKFMVYLQKENIIDESGMPKERFSAEFPKEGPSILRIQQVVRGDSAAYFCASSPETAGGYGYTFGSGTRLTVV.

V gene TRBV11-2 combines with J gene TRBJ2-6, with 7 bases that match TRBD1. V was pared by 7 bases and J by 1 base, with 10 bases of the junction left unmatched. This CDR3 has 17 amino acids. Per germline, CDR1 SGHAT and CDR2 FQNNGV. In DNA form, the CDR3 reads TGTGCCAGCACCTCCTGGGACAGAAGGTCTGGGGCCAACGTCCTGACTTTC. This translates into CASTSWDRRSGANVLTF.

The chain carries TRBV28 and TRBJ2-7, with 10 nucleotides matching TRBD2. The germline V gene has CDR1 MDHEN and CDR2 SYDVKM. The CDR3 runs 18 residues. The V segment lost 6 bases and the J segment 0 bases; nucleotides outside the gene matches: 14. CDR3 residues: CASRGLSSGRRSSYEQYF. The CDR3 bases are TGTGCCAGCAGGGGCCTTAGTAGCGGGAGGAGGAGCTCCTACGAGCAGTACTTC.

V gene TRBV5-1 combines with J gene TRBJ2-7; 8 nucleotides line up with TRBD1. Germline CDR1 and CDR2: SGHRS and YFSETQ. The CDR3 has 15 residues. J was trimmed by 3 bases and V by 0 bases; bases with no gene match: 5. The CDR3 protein is CASSLAPGGRYEQYF. The CDR3 DNA reads as TGCGCCAGCAGCTTGGCCCCAGGGGGCCGCTACGAGCAGTACTTC.

The chain carries TRBV19 and TRBJ2-5, with unresolved D. Germline loops: CDR1 LNHDA, CDR2 SQIVND (reference sequence). CDR3 length: 15 amino acids. The V end lost 5 bases, the J end lost 4 bases, and 17 bases lay between the germline ends. CDR3 sequence (DNA): TGTGCCAGTAGTGGGATCCAAAGGTCTGGAGAGACCCAGTACTTC. Translated: CASSGIQRSGETQYF.

The chain employs TRBV7-3 and TRBJ2-6, with no clear D. Germline V CDR1 and CDR2: SGHTA, FQGTGA. The V and J ends lost 3 bases and 4 bases respectively, with 7 bases between them. This CDR3 is built from 14 residues. CDR3 nucleotide sequence: TGTGCCAGCAGCTTCCGGTCGGGGGCCAACGTCCTGACTTTC. Encoded protein: CASSFRSGANVLTF. Full variable domain (missing parts from reference TRBV7-3 and TRBJ2-6): GAGVSQTPSNKVTEKGKYVELRCDPISGHTALYWYRQSLGQGPEFLIYFQGTGAADDSGLPNDRFFAVRPEGSVSTLKIQRTERGDSAVYLCASSFRSGANVLTFGAGSRLTVL.